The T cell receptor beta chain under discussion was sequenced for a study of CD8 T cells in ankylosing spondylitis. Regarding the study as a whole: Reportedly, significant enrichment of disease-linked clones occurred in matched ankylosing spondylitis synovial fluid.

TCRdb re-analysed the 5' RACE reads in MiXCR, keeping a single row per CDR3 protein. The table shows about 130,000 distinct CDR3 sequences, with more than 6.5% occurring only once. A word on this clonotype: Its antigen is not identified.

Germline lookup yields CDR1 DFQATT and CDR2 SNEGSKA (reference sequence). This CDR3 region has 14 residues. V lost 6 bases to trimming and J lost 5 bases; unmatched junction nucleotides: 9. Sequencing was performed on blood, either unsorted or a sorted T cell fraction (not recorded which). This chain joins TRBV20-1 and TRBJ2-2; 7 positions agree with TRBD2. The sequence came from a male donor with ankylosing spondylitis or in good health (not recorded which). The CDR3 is CSALTSLFTGELFF. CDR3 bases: TGCAGTGCCCTGACTAGCCTTTTTACCGGGGAGCTGTTTTTT.